The 23 T cell receptor beta chains reported below all come from one sample, sequenced in a study of T cell repertoires in cytomegalovirus infection. TCRdb analysed the reads with MiXCR anew, one entry per CDR3 protein. The data contain just under 550,000 distinct CDR3 sequences, about a quarter of them singletons. The sequenced sample was PBMCs. The receptors originated from a human donor in good health (CMV status not recorded). Some clones in this sample may be carry-over from other donors' samples.

The chain carries TRBV7-2 and TRBJ2-1; the D gene is possibly TRBD2 (5 bases). CDR3 length: 17 residues. Trimming cost V 0 bases and J 0 bases, with 12 bases left between them. Germline loops: CDR1 SGHTA, CDR2 FQGNSA. The CDR3 DNA reads TGTGCCAGCAGCTTAGCGCTAATGGGGAGCTCCTACAATGAGCAGTTCTTC. Amino acid sequence: CASSLALMGSSYNEQFF.

There are a few counts of this clonotype. V usage is TRBV20-1 and J usage is TRBJ1-1; no firm D call. The CDR3 length is 14 residues. V shed 0 bases and J shed 2 bases, with 10 bases lying between them. CDR1 and CDR2 from the germline V gene are DFQATT and SNEGSKA (reference sequence). CDR3 amino acids: CSARDSRGNTEAFF. The CDR3 DNA follows: TGCAGTGCTAGAGACTCCCGCGGAAACACTGAAGCTTTCTTT.

This clonotype was counted between two and nine times. J is TRBJ1-1 and V is TRBV4-3; tentative D call: TRBD1 (5 bases). Trimming stripped 4 bases from V and 6 bases from J, with 18 bases between. Germline V CDR1 and CDR2: LGHNA, YSLEER. The CDR3 covers 15 residues. The CDR3 region is CASSRSDSGLSEAFF. The CDR3 region has the DNA TGCGCCAGCAGCCGCTCGGACTCAGGGTTATCTGAAGCTTTCTTT.

This clonotype was seen at least ten times. The chain is built from TRBV7-2 and TRBJ2-1; no definite D call. CDR3 length: 15 amino acids. Germline assignment: CDR1 SGHTA and CDR2 FQGNSA. V lost 5 bases to trimming and J lost 1 base, with 12 bases between them. The CDR3 DNA is TGTGCCAGCAGCCGGTTACTATCTTCCTACAATGAGCAGTTCTTC. This translates into CASSRLLSSYNEQFF.

This clonotype was seen only a few times. The chain combines TRBV5-1 with TRBJ1-1; D ambiguous. The V gene lost 1 base and the J gene lost 6 bases, with 10 bases spanning the gap. Germline CDR1 and CDR2: SGHRS and YFSETQ. The CDR3 has 13 amino acids. CDR3 region: CASSLLDIAEAFF. CDR3 coding DNA: TGCGCCAGCAGCTTGTTGGATATCGCTGAAGCTTTCTTT.

There are many counts of this clonotype. The CDR3 region is CASSGQINTEAFF. The CDR3 DNA is TGTGCCAGCAGCGGGCAAATAAACACTGAAGCTTTCTTT. The V and J genes are TRBV4-2 and TRBJ1-1; D unresolved. Germline values: CDR1 LGHNA, CDR2 YNFKEQ. With 5 bases removed from V and 2 bases from J, the gap between germline ends came to 9 bases. The CDR3 sequence is 13 residues long.

This clonotype was counted between two and nine times. The chain combines TRBV10-3 with TRBJ2-2, with 7 bases identical to TRBD2. CDR3 length: 16 residues. The germline gives CDR1 ENHRY, CDR2 SYGVKD. With 5 bases clipped from V and 0 bases from J, the junction kept 6 bases outside the gene matches. DNA of the CDR3: TGTGCCATCAGTACGGGAGGAGACTCGAACACCGGGGAGCTGTTTTTT. Translated: CAISTGGDSNTGELFF.

This clonotype came up many times. One junction end disagrees with the germline gene, perhaps due to a read error. This chain joins TRBV7-2 and TRBJ1-5, with 9 bases that match TRBD1. The CDR3 contains 15 residues. Looked up from germline, CDR1 is SGHTA and CDR2 is FQGNSA. Here the CDR3 DNA reads TGTGCCAGCAGCCTAGCCCGGACAGGGGAACAGCCCCAGCATTTT. This codes for CASSLARTGEQPQHF. The complete variable domain, with remaining parts taken from reference TRBV7-2 and TRBJ1-5, reads GAGVSQSPSNKVTEKGKDVELRCDPISGHTALYWYRQSLGQGLEFLIYFQGNSAPDKSGLPSDRFSAERTGGSVSTLTIQRTQQEDSAVYLCASSLARTGEQPQHFGDGTRLSIL.

V and J are TRBV2 and TRBJ2-7, with a tentative D call TRBD1 (5 bases). V was clipped by 7 bases and J by 3 bases, with 16 bases between them. Germline assignment: CDR1 SNHLY and CDR2 FYNNEI. The CDR3 runs to 14 residues. Here the CDR3 reads CASKGAGGGYEQYF. CDR3 DNA: TGTGCCAGCAAAGGGGCAGGTGGCGGCTACGAGCAGTACTTC.

The chain joins TRBV4-3 to TRBJ2-1; 9 bases line up with TRBD1. Germline CDR1 reads LGHNA; CDR2 reads YSLEER. The CDR3 has 16 residues. The V and J ends lost 4 bases and 1 base, in that order; junction bases with no gene match: 5. This CDR3 reads CASSRGQGFSYNEQFF. The CDR3, as DNA: TGCGCCAGCAGCCGAGGACAGGGGTTTTCCTACAATGAGCAGTTCTTC.

This chain uses TRBV12-3 or TRBV12-4 with TRBJ1-2; 8 bases fit TRBD1. The CDR3 length is 15 residues. Unmatched junction bases numbered 3, after V lost 3 bases and J lost 0 bases. The CDR3 spells CASSLATGANYGYTF. DNA of the CDR3: TGTGCCAGCAGTTTGGCGACAGGGGCTAACTATGGCTACACCTTC.

This clonotype was counted only a few times. This chain links TRBV6-1 with TRBJ1-3; TRBD1 is a possible D gene (5 bases). The CDR3 runs to 16 residues. Trimming stripped 7 bases from V and 0 bases from J, with 16 bases between. Germline lookup yields CDR1 MNHNS and CDR2 SASEGT. DNA of the CDR3: TGTGCCAGCACCTTCTGGGGGTCTAGCTCTGGAAACACCATATATTTT. As protein: CASTFWGSSSGNTIYF.

This clonotype came up a few times. J is TRBJ1-6 and V is TRBV6-5; 9 positions match TRBD1. The germline CDR1 and CDR2 sequences are MNHEY and SVGAGI. V dropped 6 bases and J dropped 6; count of bases not matched to a gene: 9. The CDR3 is 16 amino acids. In DNA, the CDR3 is TGTGCCAGCAGGCGTACAGGGGGCCGAAGTAATTCACCCCTCCACTTT. Its protein is CASRRTGGRSNSPLHF.

This clonotype was seen repeatedly, ten times or more. V usage is TRBV7-8 and J usage is TRBJ2-2; 11 positions agree with TRBD2. This CDR3 has 18 amino acids. The germline V gene encodes CDR1 SGHVS and CDR2 FQNEAQ. V lost 6 bases, J lost 3 bases, and 12 bases stayed unmatched. CDR3 sequence (DNA): TGTGCCAGCAGTTTATATAGCGTACTAGCGGGAGACACCGGGGAGCTGTTTTTT. It codes for CASSLYSVLAGDTGELFF.

This chain connects TRBV5-4 to TRBJ2-1; possibly TRBD2 for D (6 bases). Germline CDR1 SGHNT, CDR2 YYREEE (reference sequence). Deletions cut 4 bases from V and 1 base from J, with 9 bases between. The CDR3 consists of 14 residues. The CDR3 nucleotides are TGTGCCAGCAGCCCGGAGGGGTCCTACAATGAGCAGTTCTTC. Encoded protein: CASSPEGSYNEQFF.

This clonotype was counted many times. The chain combines TRBV7-6 with TRBJ2-7; D is unresolved. V was shortened by 1 base and J by 0 bases, with 7 bases between the two germline ends. This CDR3 comprises 14 residues. CDR1 is SGHVS and CDR2 is FNYEAQ in the germline V gene. The CDR3 region has the DNA TGTGCCAGCAGCTTAGAAGGAGACTCCTACGAGCAGTACTTC. As protein: CASSLEGDSYEQYF.

This clonotype was found many times. The V gene is TRBV7-2, the J gene TRBJ1-6; D is ambiguous. Germline assignment: CDR1 SGHTA and CDR2 FQGNSA. CDR3 length: 15 residues. Trimming took 0 bases from V and 7 from J, leaving 10 bases between them. The DNA of the CDR3 is TGTGCCAGCAGCTTAGCCGTGGCAGCAAATTCACCCCTCCACTTT. Its protein is CASSLAVAANSPLHF. Full variable domain (outside the CDR3, taken from reference TRBV7-2 and TRBJ1-6): GAGVSQSPSNKVTEKGKDVELRCDPISGHTALYWYRQSLGQGLEFLIYFQGNSAPDKSGLPSDRFSAERTGGSVSTLTIQRTQQEDSAVYLCASSLAVAANSPLHFGNGTRLTVT.

This chain joins TRBV5-5 and TRBJ1-2, with D possibly matching TRBD1 (6 bases). Trimming cost V 0 bases and J 0 bases, with 12 bases left between them. This CDR3 is built from 16 residues. Germline V CDR1 and CDR2: SGHKS, YYEKEE (reference sequence). CDR3: CASSLDRVGANYGYTF. The CDR3 DNA reads TGTGCCAGCAGCTTGGACAGGGTAGGAGCTAACTATGGCTACACCTTC.

The sample holds a few counts of this clonotype. The rearrangement uses TRBV6-2 or TRBV6-3 and TRBJ1-1, with 9 bases identical to TRBD1. The CDR3 extends over 16 amino acids. Looked up from germline, CDR1 is MNHEY and CDR2 is SVGEGT. Losses at the gene ends were 5 bases for V and 2 bases for J; bases not matched to a gene: 9. In nucleotides, the CDR3 is TGTGCCAGCAGTAAGCCTAAGGGACAGGGCAACACTGAAGCTTTCTTT. This translates into CASSKPKGQGNTEAFF.

The CDR3 DNA follows: TGTGCCAGCAGCGTAGGGGGCGCCCCCACTGAAGCTTTCTTT. Translation gives CASSVGGAPTEAFF. This chain connects TRBV9 to TRBJ1-1, with D possibly TRBD1 on 5 matching bases. The V gene lost 0 bases and the J gene lost 4 bases, with 10 bases spanning the gap. Looked up from germline, CDR1 is SGDLS and CDR2 is YYNGEE. The length of the CDR3 is 14 residues.

The chain has TRBV6-2 or TRBV6-3 and TRBJ2-5, with D possibly being TRBD1 (5 bases). Germline V gene lookup returns CDR1 MNHEY and CDR2 SVGEGT. CDR3 length equals 19 residues. The ends were cut back, 0 bases at V and 0 bases at J, with 20 bases in the middle. Here the CDR3 reads CASSYSTGASTMYQETQYF. The CDR3 bases are TGTGCCAGCAGTTACTCGACTGGGGCATCCACCATGTACCAAGAGACCCAGTACTTC.

This clonotype occurred a few times. V usage is TRBV19 and J usage is TRBJ1-5; maybe TRBD1 (5 bases). This CDR3 contains 15 residues. Trimming took 6 bases from V and 2 from J, leaving 14 bases between them. Germline V CDR1 and CDR2: LNHDA, SQIVND (reference sequence). The CDR3, as DNA: TGTGCCAGTAGACCCGGGACTAAGGGCAATCAGCCCCAGCATTTT. Translation gives CASRPGTKGNQPQHF.

J is TRBJ1-2 and V is TRBV5-1; 7 positions match TRBD1. The CDR3 extends over 15 amino acids. Germline lookup yields CDR1 SGHRS and CDR2 YFSETQ. With 0 bases clipped from V and 3 bases from J, the junction kept 5 bases outside the gene matches. CDR3 DNA sequence: TGCGCCAGCAGCTTGGTCTCAGGGGGGGACTATGGCTACACCTTC. This encodes CASSLVSGGDYGYTF.